The 23 T cell receptor beta chains reported below all come from one sample, sequenced in a study of long-term antiretroviral therapy in people with HIV. Survey-level resolution applied to immunoSEQ assay v3.0. This table comes from immunoSEQ multiplex PCR, and its TCRdb copy is limited to in-frame clones, with some not included. The table has tens of thousands of clones, around 79% seen once. Sequencing used unsorted PBMCs, obtained 0.6 years after starting antiretroviral therapy. The receptors were sampled from a man younger than 35 with HIV.

The chain links TRBV28 to TRBJ2-5; D may correspond to TRBD1 or TRBD2 (5 bases each). Looked up from germline, CDR1 is MDHEN and CDR2 is SYDVKM. The CDR3 runs to 15 residues. Deletions cut 5 bases from V and 6 bases from J, with 19 bases between. Here the CDR3 DNA reads TGTGCCAGCAGTCTTTTTCGGGGACCAATGAAGACCCAGTACTTC. Its protein is CASSLFRGPMKTQYF.

The rearrangement joins TRBV2 to TRBJ2-7; the D gene is possibly TRBD1 (6 bases). In germline, CDR1 is SNHLY, CDR2 FYNNEI. V lost 5 bases to trimming and J lost 3 bases, with 8 bases between them. The CDR3 loop spans 12 amino acids. In DNA, the CDR3 is TGTGCCAGCAGTATACAGGGCTACGAGCAGTACTTC. Amino acid sequence: CASSIQGYEQYF.

The rearrangement links TRBV28 to TRBJ2-7, with a possible D match to TRBD1 (5 bases). The CDR3 sequence is 13 residues long. V was trimmed by 2 bases and J by 5 bases, leaving 10 bases between them. In germline, CDR1 is MDHEN, CDR2 SYDVKM. The CDR3 bases are TGTGCCAGCAGTTTACTTGGGGCCCACGAGCAGTACTTC. This gives the protein CASSLLGAHEQYF.

V and J are TRBV7-9 and TRBJ1-2; the match to TRBD1 covers 9 bases. The V gene end was trimmed by 5 bases and the J gene end by 8 bases; junction bases not matched to a gene: 6. The CDR3 contains 13 residues. Germline V gives CDR1 SEHNR, CDR2 FQNEAQ (reference sequence). In DNA form, the CDR3 reads TGTGCCAGCAGCCTCGGGACAGGGCACGGCTACACCTTC. It is translated as CASSLGTGHGYTF.

J is TRBJ2-7 and V is TRBV5-1, with D possibly TRBD2 on 5 matching bases. V was cut by 2 bases and J by 0 bases, with 9 bases left in between. The germline V gene encodes CDR1 SGHRS and CDR2 YFSETQ. The CDR3 is 14 residues long. CDR3 in DNA: TGCGCCAGCAGCTTTGGACTCAGCTCCTACGAGCAGTACTTC. Amino acids: CASSFGLSSYEQYF.

This chain connects TRBV7-2 to TRBJ2-5; D ambiguous. Trimming shortened V by 1 base and J by 5 bases, and 8 bases separated the two germline ends. The CDR3 spans 13 residues. Germline loops: CDR1 SGHTA, CDR2 FQGNSA. The CDR3 sequence: CASSLGDGETQYF. CDR3 DNA: TGTGCCAGCAGCTTAGGGGATGGGGAGACCCAGTACTTC.

The rearrangement uses TRBV5-6 and TRBJ1-1, with D uncertain. Germline V gene sequence: CDR1 SGHDT, CDR2 YYEEEE. This CDR3 is 16 amino acids long. Trimming shortened V by 4 bases and J by 0 bases, and 16 bases separated the two germline ends. DNA of the CDR3: TGTGCCAGCAGCCGATACCTCGGGCGATTGAACACTGAAGCTTTCTTT. Amino acid sequence: CASSRYLGRLNTEAFF.

The chain has TRBV27 and TRBJ1-5; D call uncertain. Germline V gene lookup returns CDR1 MNHEY and CDR2 SMNVEV (reference sequence). This CDR3 is 14 amino acids long. With 3 bases removed from V and 3 bases from J, the gap between germline ends came to 9 bases. The CDR3 DNA is TGTGCCAGCAGTTTCTTCGGACCCAATCAGCCCCAGCATTTT. Protein product: CASSFFGPNQPQHF.

This chain links TRBV27 with TRBJ1-1; tentative D call: TRBD1 (6 bases). The CDR3 is 15 residues long. Germline CDR1 is MNHEY and CDR2 is SMNVEV (reference sequence). V lost 8 bases to trimming and J lost 1 base, with 17 bases between them. The CDR3 DNA is TGTGCCAGCTCCTCTCAGGGGCGCAAGAACACTGAAGCTTTCTTT. Its translation: CASSSQGRKNTEAFF.

The chain carries TRBV6-1 and TRBJ2-7, with TRBD1 matching 10 bases. Germline V gene data show CDR1 as MNHNS and CDR2 as SASEGT. CDR3 length equals 13 residues. Trimming took 11 bases from V and 0 from J; bases not matched to a gene: 4. CDR3 nucleotides: TGTGCCTGCCGGGACAGGGGCTCCTACGAGCAGTACTTC. This translates into CACRDRGSYEQYF.

This clone is a singleton in its sample. The J gene is TRBJ1-5, the V gene TRBV19; 7 positions match TRBD1. CDR1 is LNHDA and CDR2 is SQIVND in the germline V gene (reference sequence). Trimming cost V 7 bases and J 6 bases; bases outside gene matches: 18. The CDR3 is 17 amino acids. The CDR3 loop reads CASTSRSTGSPSQPQHF. CDR3 DNA: TGTGCCAGTACCTCCCGGTCGACAGGGAGCCCCTCTCAGCCCCAGCATTTT.

This rearrangement joins TRBV5-1 to TRBJ2-7, with a tentative D call TRBD2 (6 bases). V gave up 4 bases and J gave up 6 bases, with 20 bases separating them. This CDR3 is 15 amino acids long. The germline CDR1 and CDR2 sequences are SGHRS and YFSETQ. CDR3 nucleotide sequence: TGCGCCAGCAGCCCGGGGACTCCCCGAGGGATCGAGCAGTACTTC. Its protein is CASSPGTPRGIEQYF.

This clone was recorded a few times. The rearrangement links TRBV2 to TRBJ2-2; tentatively, D is TRBD1 (5 bases). The germline CDR1 and CDR2 sequences are SNHLY and FYNNEI. The CDR3 totals 15 residues. V shed 3 bases and J shed 1 base, with 9 bases lying between them. As DNA, the CDR3 is TGTGCCAGCAGTGAGTGGGGCGTGAACACCGGGGAGCTGTTTTTT. Translated: CASSEWGVNTGELFF.

This chain connects TRBV6-5 to TRBJ2-7; no reliable D call. V lost 2 bases, J lost 5 bases, and 10 bases lay in between. CDR3 size: 13 residues. Germline V lookup: CDR1 MNHEY, CDR2 SVGAGI. CDR3 nucleotide sequence: TGTGCCAGCAGTTACCTAGGAAGGGACGAGCAGTACTTC. Translating gives CASSYLGRDEQYF.

The rearrangement joins TRBV6-5 to TRBJ1-1; perhaps TRBD1 as D (6 bases). The CDR3 loop spans 12 amino acids. CDR1 is MNHEY and CDR2 is SVGAGI in the germline V gene. The V and J ends lost 5 bases and 5 bases respectively, with 9 bases between them. The CDR3 spells CASSVRGTEAFF. CDR3 nucleotide sequence: TGTGCCAGCAGTGTAAGGGGGACTGAAGCTTTCTTT.

This clone was seen only once. The chain carries TRBV2 and TRBJ2-1; D may be TRBD1 (5 bases). V lost 5 bases and J lost 7, with 18 bases in between. This CDR3 region has 15 residues. The germline CDR1 and CDR2 sequences are SNHLY and FYNNEI. The CDR3 DNA reads as TGTGCCAGCAGTAACCTATGGCAGGGCCGAAATGAGCAGTTCTTC. It yields the protein CASSNLWQGRNEQFF.

The chain is built from TRBV27 and TRBJ2-7; TRBD1 or TRBD2 may be the D gene (6 bases each). This CDR3 contains 13 residues. Germline V gene data show CDR1 as MNHEY and CDR2 as SMNVEV (reference sequence). V dropped 5 bases and J dropped 3 bases, with 11 bases sitting between them. Here the CDR3 reads CASSRGQIYEQYF. For the CDR3, the DNA is TGTGCCAGCAGTCGGGGGCAGATCTACGAGCAGTACTTC.

The chain joins TRBV5-1 to TRBJ1-4, with D possibly TRBD1 on 5 matching bases. CDR3 size: 15 residues. V gave up 4 bases and J gave up 8 bases, with 18 bases separating them. Germline values: CDR1 SGHRS, CDR2 YFSETQ. The CDR3 sequence: CASSQGHVGGEKLFF. The DNA of the CDR3 is TGCGCCAGCAGCCAAGGACATGTAGGAGGGGAAAAACTGTTTTTT.

J is TRBJ1-2 and V is TRBV6-5, with D unclear. V dropped 7 bases and J dropped 2 bases, with 11 bases sitting between them. The CDR3 is 13 amino acids. Germline CDR1 MNHEY, CDR2 SVGAGI. CDR3 residues: CASIAGYNYGYTF. In nucleotides, the CDR3 is TGTGCCAGCATAGCCGGGTACAACTATGGCTACACCTTC.

The rearrangement links TRBV4-3 to TRBJ2-3; D is ambiguous. Germline V CDR1 and CDR2: LGHNA, YSLEER. This CDR3 comprises 15 residues. V dropped 3 bases and J dropped 0 bases, with 10 bases sitting between them. CDR3 sequence: CASSQGGASTDTQYF. CDR3 DNA: TGCGCCAGCAGCCAGGGTGGAGCCAGCACAGATACGCAGTATTTT.

This clone was observed a few times. V and J are TRBV5-1 and TRBJ2-7, with D hard to call. Trimming cost V 0 bases and J 0 bases, with 7 bases left between them. Germline CDR1 SGHRS, CDR2 YFSETQ. The CDR3 is made up of 14 amino acids. The CDR3 DNA is TGCGCCAGCAGCTTGGGTGCTATCTCCTACGAGCAGTACTTC. Translating it yields CASSLGAISYEQYF.

The chain has TRBV19 and TRBJ2-7, with D perhaps matching TRBD2 (5 bases). In germline, CDR1 is LNHDA, CDR2 SQIVND (reference sequence). The CDR3 has 13 amino acids. V was cut by 5 bases and J by 5 bases, with 13 bases left in between. The CDR3 nucleotides read TGTGCCAGTAGTCCCACAGAGGGTAACGAGCAGTACTTC. This sequence encodes CASSPTEGNEQYF.

The chain employs TRBV28 and TRBJ2-5; D gene uncertain. The V gene's germline CDR1 is MDHEN and CDR2 SYDVKM. This CDR3 has 14 residues. V lost 5 bases and J lost 5, with 15 bases in between. The CDR3 region has the DNA TGTGCCAGCAGTCTAACGAACGTGTGGGAGACCCAGTACTTC. It is translated as CASSLTNVWETQYF.